The 14 T cell receptor beta chains below all came from one sample that was sequenced in a study of blood T cells in healthy people across ages. A second PCR of 7 to 11 cycles used a sample-barcoded 5' primer and a J-beta primer mix. Using its own MiXCR run on the 5' RACE reads, TCRdb lists one record per CDR3 protein. This table has over 950,000 distinct CDR3 sequences, roughly two fifths appearing once. What was sequenced was blood. The receptors stem from a man aged 18-30 years in good health.

This clonotype was found many times. The chain carries TRBV12-3 or TRBV12-4 and TRBJ2-3, with TRBD1 matching over 7 bases. The junction had 5 bases not matched to a gene; V was cut back by 7 bases and J by 4 bases. The CDR3 covers 13 residues. DNA of the CDR3: TGTGCCAGCATGCAGGGGGATTCAGATACGCAGTATTTT. This translates into CASMQGDSDTQYF.

The chain combines TRBV11-2 with TRBJ2-2, with unresolved D. The germline gives CDR1 SGHAT, CDR2 FQNNGV. CDR3 length equals 15 residues. Trimming shortened V by 1 base and J by 6 bases, and 12 bases separated the two germline ends. The CDR3 region has the DNA TGTGCCAGCAGCTTAGTTCCCCTTAACTCCGGGGAGCTGTTTTTT. Its protein is CASSLVPLNSGELFF. The whole variable domain, filled in from reference TRBV11-2 and TRBJ2-2, reads EAGVAQSPRYKIIEKRQSVAFWCNPISGHATLYWYQQILGQGPKLLIQFQNNGVVDDSQLPKDRFSAERLKGVDSTLKIQPAKLEDSAVYLCASSLVPLNSGELFFGEGSRLTVL.

The chain employs TRBV21-1 and TRBJ2-7; TRBD1, the table's D call, lacks a check against the DNA. TRBV21-1 is reported as a pseudogene. The CDR3 consists of 16 residues. In DNA form, the CDR3 reads TGTGCCAGCAGCAAAGTCCATAGGGACAGGCTCCACGAGCAGTACTTC. Protein: CASSKVHRDRLHEQYF.

This clonotype appeared a single time. V and J are TRBV2 and TRBJ1-2; D call uncertain. This CDR3 spans 15 amino acids. Trimming took off 3 bases at V and 4 bases at J, with 15 bases between the two ends. From germline, CDR1 is SNHLY and CDR2 FYNNEI. The CDR3 here is CASSDTRRGLYGYTF. The CDR3 bases are TGTGCCAGCAGTGATACCCGACGTGGTCTCTATGGCTACACCTTC.

The table lists this clonotype with many counts. The rearrangement links TRBV4-2 to TRBJ2-3, with TRBD1 identical over 7 bases. Germline assignment: CDR1 LGHNA and CDR2 YNFKEQ. Germline trimming cut 4 bases from V and 3 bases from J; bases unmatched to any gene: 4. The CDR3 totals 14 residues. The CDR3: CASSLRTGTDTQYF. CDR3 DNA: TGTGCCAGCAGCCTCCGGACAGGAACAGATACGCAGTATTTT.

The chain uses TRBV4-3 and TRBJ2-1; D gene ambiguous. V was pared by 1 base and J by 0 bases, with 10 bases between. The CDR3 covers 16 residues. Germline V lookup: CDR1 LGHNA, CDR2 YSLEER. Here the CDR3 reads CASSQGPLPSYNEQFF. The CDR3 DNA reads TGCGCCAGCAGCCAAGGGCCCCTTCCCTCCTACAATGAGCAGTTCTTC.

This clonotype was counted many times. The V call is TRBV5-1, the J call TRBJ1-2; no clear D. The germline V and J ends were trimmed by 4 bases and 6 bases, with 13 bases remaining between them. Germline CDR1 SGHRS, CDR2 YFSETQ. The CDR3 loop spans 13 amino acids. For the CDR3, the DNA is TGCGCCAGCAGCACTCCGGGCCAAAATGGCTACACCTTC. It specifies CASSTPGQNGYTF.

The chain employs TRBV6-5 and TRBJ2-3; D unresolved. The germline V gene has CDR1 MNHEY and CDR2 SVGAGI. There are 12 residues in the CDR3. V was pared by 4 bases and J by 14 bases, with 16 bases between. CDR3 in amino acids: CASSFNGRPRYF. DNA of the CDR3: TGTGCCAGCAGTTTTAACGGGCGGCCGAGGTATTTT.

The chain carries TRBV10-3 and TRBJ1-4; no clear D. CDR1 and CDR2 (germline): ENHRY, SYGVKD. The CDR3 has 14 residues. V was shortened by 3 bases and J by 4 bases, with 9 bases between the two germline ends. CDR3 loop: CAISDGNGNEKLFF. The CDR3 bases are TGTGCCATCAGTGACGGTAACGGTAATGAAAAACTGTTTTTT.

This clonotype occurred a few times. The chain links TRBV6-5 to TRBJ2-3; the D is unclear. The V end lost 6 bases, the J end lost 0 bases, and 7 bases lay between the germline ends. The CDR3 contains 13 residues. The germline CDR1 and CDR2 sequences are MNHEY and SVGAGI. CDR3 sequence reads: CASRTQSTDTQYF. CDR3 DNA: TGTGCCAGCAGGACCCAGAGCACAGATACGCAGTATTTT.

Only a few counts were recorded for this clonotype. The chain uses TRBV4-1 and TRBJ2-5; tentative D call: TRBD1 (6 bases). The germline CDR1 and CDR2 sequences are MGHRA and YSYEKL. Between the trimmed V and J ends, which lost 0 bases and 4 bases, there was a span of 15 bases. This CDR3 has 16 residues. The CDR3 sequence: CASSQDRLGARETQYF. CDR3 nucleotide sequence: TGCGCCAGCAGCCAAGATCGCTTGGGGGCTAGAGAGACCCAGTACTTC.

V is TRBV7-2 and J is TRBJ1-2; 9 bases are shared with TRBD1. The CDR3 contains 16 residues. Germline lookup yields CDR1 SGHTA and CDR2 FQGNSA. V dropped 5 bases and J dropped 8; count of bases not matched to a gene: 15. CDR3 amino acids: CASSRKPGQGLRGYTF. The CDR3 DNA reads as TGTGCCAGCAGCCGTAAGCCGGGACAGGGTTTACGGGGCTACACCTTC.

This clonotype was recorded at least ten times. The rearrangement uses TRBV10-3 and TRBJ1-4; no reliable D call. Germline V gene data show CDR1 as ENHRY and CDR2 as SYGVKD. This CDR3 region has 14 residues. V lost 6 bases and J 9 bases, leaving 17 bases between the germline ends. In nucleotides, the CDR3 is TGTGCCATCAGGCCGGACGACATCGGCAAAAAACTGTTTTTT. Its protein product is CAIRPDDIGKKLFF.

The CDR3: CAITTTGVGNTIYF. In nucleotides, the CDR3 is TGTGCCATCACCACGACAGGGGTCGGAAACACCATATATTTT. This rearrangement joins TRBV10-3 to TRBJ1-3; 8 bases map to TRBD1. V shed 7 bases, J shed 4 bases, and the junction held 6 bases outside the gene matches. Germline values: CDR1 ENHRY, CDR2 SYGVKD. This CDR3 is 14 amino acids long.